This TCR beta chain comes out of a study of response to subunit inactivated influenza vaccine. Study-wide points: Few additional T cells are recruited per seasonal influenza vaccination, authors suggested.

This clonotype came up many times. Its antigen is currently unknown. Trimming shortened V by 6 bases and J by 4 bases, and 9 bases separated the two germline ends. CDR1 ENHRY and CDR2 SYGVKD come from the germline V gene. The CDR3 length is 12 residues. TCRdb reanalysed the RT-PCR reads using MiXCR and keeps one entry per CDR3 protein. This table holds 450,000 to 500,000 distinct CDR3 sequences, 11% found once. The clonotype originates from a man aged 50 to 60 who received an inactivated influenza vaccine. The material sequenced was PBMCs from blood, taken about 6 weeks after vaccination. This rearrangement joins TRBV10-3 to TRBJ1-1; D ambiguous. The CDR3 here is CAIRALGTEAFF. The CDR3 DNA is TGTGCCATCAGGGCCCTCGGCACTGAAGCTTTCTTT.